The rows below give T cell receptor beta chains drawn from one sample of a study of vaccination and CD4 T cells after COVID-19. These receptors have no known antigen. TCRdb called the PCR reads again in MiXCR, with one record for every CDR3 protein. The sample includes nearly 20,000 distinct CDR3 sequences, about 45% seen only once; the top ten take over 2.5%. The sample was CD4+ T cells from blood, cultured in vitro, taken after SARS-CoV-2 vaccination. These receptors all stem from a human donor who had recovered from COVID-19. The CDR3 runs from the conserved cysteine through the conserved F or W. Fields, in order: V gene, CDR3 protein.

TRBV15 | CATSRGGSYNEQFF
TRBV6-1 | CASRDLLGANTEAFF
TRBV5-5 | CASSPLIATEAFF
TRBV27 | CASSLSAGTNYGYTF
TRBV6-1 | CASSPLGGGYTF
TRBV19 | CASSVPVTQPQHF
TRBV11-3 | CASSLGLAGGTNEQYF
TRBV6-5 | CASSYSGSHNEQFF
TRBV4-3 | CASSQRNRDRQLYF
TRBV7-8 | CASSLVASAGEQYF
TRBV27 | CASSLSRTARNSPLHF
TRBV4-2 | CASSGLAGSSYEQYF
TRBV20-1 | CSARDPLYEQYF
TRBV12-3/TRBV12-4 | CASSPTGGIEQFF
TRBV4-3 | CASSQSRQLYEQYF
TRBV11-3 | CASSSERVRRATYEQYF